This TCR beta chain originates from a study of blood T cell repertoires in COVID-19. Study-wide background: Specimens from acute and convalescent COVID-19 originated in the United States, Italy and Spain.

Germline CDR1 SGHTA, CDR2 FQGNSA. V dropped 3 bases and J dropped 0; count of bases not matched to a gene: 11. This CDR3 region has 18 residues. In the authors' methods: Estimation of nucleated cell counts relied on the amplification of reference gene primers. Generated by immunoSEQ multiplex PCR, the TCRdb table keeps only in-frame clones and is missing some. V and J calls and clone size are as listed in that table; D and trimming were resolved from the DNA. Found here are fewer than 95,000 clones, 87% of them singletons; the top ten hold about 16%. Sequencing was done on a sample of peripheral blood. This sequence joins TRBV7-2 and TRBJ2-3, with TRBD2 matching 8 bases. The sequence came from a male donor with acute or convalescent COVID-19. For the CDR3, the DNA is TGTGCCAGCAGCTTTTCCTTAGCGGGGTCTTCTAGCACAGATACGCAGTATTTT. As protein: CASSFSLAGSSSTDTQYF.